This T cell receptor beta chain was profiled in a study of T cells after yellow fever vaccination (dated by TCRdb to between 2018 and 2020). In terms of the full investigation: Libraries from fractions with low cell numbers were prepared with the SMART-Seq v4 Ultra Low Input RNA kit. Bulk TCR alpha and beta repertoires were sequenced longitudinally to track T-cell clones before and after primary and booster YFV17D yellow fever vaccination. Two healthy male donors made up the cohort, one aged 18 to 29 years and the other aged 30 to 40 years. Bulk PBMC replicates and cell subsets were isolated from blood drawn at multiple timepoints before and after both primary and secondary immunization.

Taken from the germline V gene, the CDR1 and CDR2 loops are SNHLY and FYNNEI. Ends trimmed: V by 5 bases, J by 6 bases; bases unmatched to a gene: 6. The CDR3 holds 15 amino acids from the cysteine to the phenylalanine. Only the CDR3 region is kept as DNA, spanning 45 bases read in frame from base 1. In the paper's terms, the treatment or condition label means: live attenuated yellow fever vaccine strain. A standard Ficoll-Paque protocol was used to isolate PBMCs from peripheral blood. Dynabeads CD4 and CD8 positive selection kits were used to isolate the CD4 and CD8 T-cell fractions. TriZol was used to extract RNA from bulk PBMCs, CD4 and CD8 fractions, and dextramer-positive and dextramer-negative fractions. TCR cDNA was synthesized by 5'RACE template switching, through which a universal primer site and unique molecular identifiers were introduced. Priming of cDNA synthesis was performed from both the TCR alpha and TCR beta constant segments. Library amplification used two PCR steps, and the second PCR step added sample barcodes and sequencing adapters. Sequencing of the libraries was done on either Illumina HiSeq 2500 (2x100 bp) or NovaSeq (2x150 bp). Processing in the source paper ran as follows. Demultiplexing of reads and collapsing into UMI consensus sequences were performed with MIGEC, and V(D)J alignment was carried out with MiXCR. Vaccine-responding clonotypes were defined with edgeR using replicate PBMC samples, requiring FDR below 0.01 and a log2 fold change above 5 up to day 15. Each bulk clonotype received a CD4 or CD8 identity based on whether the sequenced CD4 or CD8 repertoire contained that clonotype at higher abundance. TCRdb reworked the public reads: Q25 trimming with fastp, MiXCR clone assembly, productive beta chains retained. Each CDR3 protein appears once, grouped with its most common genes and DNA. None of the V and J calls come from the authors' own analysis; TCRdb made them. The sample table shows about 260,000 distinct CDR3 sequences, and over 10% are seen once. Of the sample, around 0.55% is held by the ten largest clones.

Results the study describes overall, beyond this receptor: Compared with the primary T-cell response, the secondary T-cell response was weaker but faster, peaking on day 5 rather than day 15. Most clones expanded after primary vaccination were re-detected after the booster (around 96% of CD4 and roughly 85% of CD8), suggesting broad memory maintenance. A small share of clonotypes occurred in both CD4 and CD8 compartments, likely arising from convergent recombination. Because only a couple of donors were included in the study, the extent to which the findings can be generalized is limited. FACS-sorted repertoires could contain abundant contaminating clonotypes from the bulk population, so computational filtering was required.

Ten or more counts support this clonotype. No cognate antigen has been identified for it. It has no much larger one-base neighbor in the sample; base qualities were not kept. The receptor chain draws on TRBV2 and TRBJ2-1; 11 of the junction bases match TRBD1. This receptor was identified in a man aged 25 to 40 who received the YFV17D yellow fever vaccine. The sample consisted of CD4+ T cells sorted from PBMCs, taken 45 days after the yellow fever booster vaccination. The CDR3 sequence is CASSLGQGAGNEQFF. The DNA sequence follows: TGTGCCAGCAGTTTAGGACAGGGGGCTGGCAATGAGCAGTTCTTC.